This is a list of T cell receptor beta chains from one sample in a study of T cell responses to AZD1222 COVID-19 vaccine. TCRdb's table, derived via immunoSEQ multiplex PCR, lists solely in-frame clones and lacks some. The sample lists under 200,000 clones; about 88% were seen once. The sample was peripheral blood, taken 28 days after the second AZD1222 dose. The receptors derive from an adult who received the AZD1222 COVID-19 vaccine. Both conserved end residues are part of each CDR3. A D gene is named only where the DNA matches it firmly. Clone size is not always given. Where it is, it says once, few, many or a class for expanded clones.

abundance: NA; v_gene: TRBV5-1; j_gene: TRBJ2-4; d_gene: TRBD1; CDR3aa: CASSSGQGQNIQYF; CDR3nt: TGCGCCAGCAGCTCGGGACAGGGACAAAACATTCAGTACTTC
abundance: NA; v_gene: TRBV23-1; j_gene: TRBJ2-7; d_gene: TRBD1; CDR3aa: CASNDRGPYEQYF; CDR3nt: TGCGCCAGCAATGACAGGGGCCCCTACGAGCAGTACTTC
abundance: NA; v_gene: TRBV30; j_gene: TRBJ1-1; d_gene: TRBD1; CDR3aa: CAWNEGADTEAFF; CDR3nt: TGTGCCTGGAATGAGGGGGCGGACACTGAAGCTTTCTTT
abundance: once; v_gene: TRBV28; j_gene: TRBJ1-2; d_gene: NA; CDR3aa: CASSINPGVRYGYTF; CDR3nt: TGTGCCAGCAGCATTAACCCAGGGGTTCGCTATGGCTACACCTTC
abundance: NA; v_gene: TRBV15; j_gene: TRBJ2-3; d_gene: NA; CDR3aa: CATSRDGGLGTDTQYF; CDR3nt: TGTGCCACCAGCAGAGATGGAGGTCTTGGCACAGATACGCAGTATTTT
abundance: few; v_gene: TRBV19; j_gene: TRBJ1-5; d_gene: TRBD1; CDR3aa: CASTSDRGGYQPQHF; CDR3nt: TGTGCCAGTACCTCGGACAGGGGTGGCTATCAGCCCCAGCATTTT
abundance: NA; v_gene: TRBV7-8; j_gene: TRBJ2-7; d_gene: NA; CDR3aa: CASSPSPGGEQYF; CDR3nt: TGTGCCAGCAGCCCCTCGCCAGGAGGCGAGCAGTACTTC
abundance: NA; v_gene: TRBV14; j_gene: TRBJ2-5; d_gene: NA; CDR3aa: CASSRLGGGGIVTETQYF; CDR3nt: TGTGCCAGCAGCCGCCTAGGTGGGGGCGGCATTGTAACGGAGACCCAGTACTTC
abundance: NA; v_gene: TRBV24-1; j_gene: TRBJ1-2; d_gene: NA; CDR3aa: CATSGSRGYGYTF; CDR3nt: TGTGCCACCAGTGGTTCGCGCGGCTATGGCTACACCTTC
abundance: NA; v_gene: TRBV18; j_gene: TRBJ2-3; d_gene: NA; CDR3aa: CASSPIPTDTQYF; CDR3nt: TGTGCCAGCTCACCGATTCCCACAGATACGCAGTATTTT
abundance: NA; v_gene: TRBV6-5; j_gene: TRBJ2-1; d_gene: NA; CDR3aa: CASSYSTSGPREQFF; CDR3nt: TGTGCCAGCAGTTACTCGACGTCAGGCCCTAGGGAGCAGTTCTTC
abundance: NA; v_gene: TRBV7-3; j_gene: TRBJ2-7; d_gene: NA; CDR3aa: CASSLTAYEQYF; CDR3nt: TGTGCCAGCAGCTTAACCGCCTACGAGCAGTACTTC
abundance: NA; v_gene: TRBV28; j_gene: TRBJ1-6; d_gene: NA; CDR3aa: CASSSQGDDYNSPLHF; CDR3nt: TGTGCCAGCAGTTCTCAAGGGGACGACTATAATTCACCCCTCCACTTT
abundance: once; v_gene: TRBV11-2; j_gene: TRBJ2-1; d_gene: TRBD2; CDR3aa: CASSRSGRDEQFF; CDR3nt: TGTGCCAGCAGCCGTAGCGGGCGGGATGAGCAGTTCTTC
abundance: NA; v_gene: TRBV6-5; j_gene: TRBJ2-1; d_gene: NA; CDR3aa: CASTLLGGEQFF; CDR3nt: TGTGCCAGCACCTTACTTGGTGGAGAGCAGTTCTTC
abundance: NA; v_gene: TRBV3-1/TRBV3-2; j_gene: TRBJ2-7; d_gene: NA; CDR3aa: CASSQRDSAYEQYF; CDR3nt: TGTGCCAGCAGCCAACGGGACTCCGCTTACGAGCAGTACTTC
abundance: NA; v_gene: TRBV28; j_gene: TRBJ1-1; d_gene: NA; CDR3aa: CASSLGGVGTEAFF; CDR3nt: TGTGCCAGCAGTCTGGGAGGGGTGGGCACTGAAGCTTTCTTT
abundance: once; v_gene: TRBV7-6; j_gene: TRBJ2-7; d_gene: TRBD2; CDR3aa: CASSLGLAGVGNEQYF; CDR3nt: TGTGCCAGCAGCCTAGGACTAGCGGGAGTCGGGAACGAGCAGTACTTC
abundance: few; v_gene: TRBV18; j_gene: TRBJ2-1; d_gene: TRBD2; CDR3aa: CASSPGLAGKDEQFF; CDR3nt: TGTGCCAGCTCACCAGGACTAGCGGGAAAGGATGAGCAGTTCTTC
abundance: NA; v_gene: TRBV2; j_gene: TRBJ2-2; d_gene: NA; CDR3aa: CASRRTATNTGELFF; CDR3nt: TGTGCCAGCAGAAGGACGGCCACGAACACCGGGGAGCTGTTTTTT
abundance: NA; v_gene: TRBV7-2; j_gene: TRBJ2-7; d_gene: TRBD1; CDR3aa: CASSFSGTGSYEQYF; CDR3nt: TGTGCCAGCAGCTTCTCCGGGACAGGGTCCTACGAGCAGTACTTC
abundance: NA; v_gene: TRBV21-1; j_gene: TRBJ2-2; d_gene: NA; CDR3aa: CASNETRNTGELFF; CDR3nt: TGTGCCAGCAACGAAACAAGGAACACCGGGGAGCTGTTTTTT
abundance: NA; v_gene: TRBV10-3; j_gene: TRBJ2-1; d_gene: TRBD2; CDR3aa: CAILPGAGGRSEQFF; CDR3nt: TGTGCCATCCTCCCGGGAGCGGGAGGGCGGTCTGAGCAGTTCTTC
abundance: NA; v_gene: TRBV18; j_gene: TRBJ2-7; d_gene: TRBD1; CDR3aa: CASSPRTGVDYEQYF; CDR3nt: TGTGCCAGCTCACCACGGACAGGGGTTGACTACGAGCAGTACTTC
abundance: NA; v_gene: TRBV13; j_gene: TRBJ2-3; d_gene: TRBD1; CDR3aa: CASSPTGISTDTQYF; CDR3nt: TGTGCCAGCAGCCCGACAGGGATCTCCACAGATACGCAGTATTTT
abundance: NA; v_gene: TRBV28; j_gene: TRBJ2-3; d_gene: TRBD2; CDR3aa: CASSQGLAGSDTQYF; CDR3nt: TGTGCCAGCAGTCAGGGACTAGCGGGGTCAGATACGCAGTATTTT
abundance: NA; v_gene: TRBV15; j_gene: TRBJ2-5; d_gene: NA; CDR3aa: CATSRDRAGNGKETQYF; CDR3nt: TGTGCCACCAGCAGAGATAGGGCAGGGAATGGTAAAGAGACCCAGTACTTC
abundance: NA; v_gene: TRBV6-2/TRBV6-3; j_gene: TRBJ2-7; d_gene: TRBD1; CDR3aa: CASSHGTGYEQYF; CDR3nt: TGTGCCAGCAGTCACGGGACAGGGTATGAGCAGTACTTC
abundance: NA; v_gene: TRBV18; j_gene: TRBJ2-3; d_gene: NA; CDR3aa: CASLLSRAPGGDTQYF; CDR3nt: TGTGCCAGTCTTCTATCCCGGGCTCCGGGTGGAGATACGCAGTATTTT
abundance: NA; v_gene: TRBV6-5; j_gene: TRBJ2-7; d_gene: TRBD1; CDR3aa: CASSYGQADPLYEQYF; CDR3nt: TGTGCCAGCAGCTACGGACAGGCGGACCCTCTCTACGAGCAGTACTTC
abundance: NA; v_gene: TRBV6-2/TRBV6-3; j_gene: TRBJ2-2; d_gene: NA; CDR3aa: CASSYAGELFF; CDR3nt: TGTGCCAGCAGTTACGCGGGGGAGCTGTTTTTT
abundance: NA; v_gene: TRBV7-3; j_gene: TRBJ2-2; d_gene: TRBD1; CDR3aa: CASSSSGTGQTGELFF; CDR3nt: TGTGCCAGCAGCTCCTCCGGGACAGGGCAAACCGGGGAGCTGTTTTTT
abundance: NA; v_gene: TRBV5-4; j_gene: TRBJ1-1; d_gene: NA; CDR3aa: CASSPGNTEAFF; CDR3nt: TGTGCCAGCAGCCCGGGGAACACTGAAGCTTTCTTT
abundance: NA; v_gene: TRBV6-6; j_gene: TRBJ2-1; d_gene: TRBD2; CDR3aa: CASSPTTSGRPFSSYNEQFF; CDR3nt: TGTGCCAGCAGCCCAACGACTAGCGGGAGGCCATTCAGCTCCTACAATGAGCAGTTCTTC
abundance: NA; v_gene: TRBV7-9; j_gene: TRBJ2-1; d_gene: NA; CDR3aa: CASSLTEGSEQFF; CDR3nt: TGTGCCAGCAGCTTAACAGAGGGAAGTGAGCAGTTCTTC
abundance: NA; v_gene: TRBV19; j_gene: TRBJ2-5; d_gene: NA; CDR3aa: CASSPHVSSQETQYF; CDR3nt: TGTGCCAGTAGTCCCCATGTGAGCAGCCAAGAGACCCAGTACTTC
abundance: few; v_gene: TRBV7-2; j_gene: TRBJ2-1; d_gene: NA; CDR3aa: CASSLDSDEQFF; CDR3nt: TGTGCCAGCAGCTTAGATAGTGATGAGCAGTTCTTC
abundance: NA; v_gene: TRBV5-1; j_gene: TRBJ2-3; d_gene: NA; CDR3aa: CASSLAGQGSDTQYF; CDR3nt: TGCGCCAGCAGCTTGGCCGGGCAGGGTTCAGATACGCAGTATTTT
abundance: NA; v_gene: TRBV30; j_gene: TRBJ2-7; d_gene: TRBD1; CDR3aa: CAWREYRGRTYEQYF; CDR3nt: TGTGCCTGGAGAGAATACAGGGGACGTACCTACGAGCAGTACTTC
abundance: NA; v_gene: TRBV12-3/TRBV12-4; j_gene: TRBJ2-7; d_gene: NA; CDR3aa: CASSLMLAREQYF; CDR3nt: TGTGCCAGCAGTTTAATGCTAGCCCGCGAGCAGTACTTC
abundance: once; v_gene: TRBV19; j_gene: TRBJ2-1; d_gene: NA; CDR3aa: CASSIQRDNEQFF; CDR3nt: TGTGCCAGTAGTATACAGAGGGACAATGAGCAGTTCTTC
abundance: NA; v_gene: TRBV7-3; j_gene: TRBJ1-5; d_gene: NA; CDR3aa: CASSLVSNQPQHF; CDR3nt: TGTGCCAGCAGCTTGGTTAGCAATCAGCCCCAGCATTTT
abundance: NA; v_gene: TRBV6-5; j_gene: TRBJ1-2; d_gene: TRBD1; CDR3aa: CASSRTGTDDGYTF; CDR3nt: TGTGCCAGCAGCCGAACCGGGACAGACGATGGCTACACCTTC
abundance: NA; v_gene: TRBV7-3; j_gene: TRBJ1-1; d_gene: NA; CDR3aa: CATASTGNTEAFF; CDR3nt: TGTGCCACCGCCAGTACAGGGAACACTGAAGCTTTCTTT
abundance: NA; v_gene: TRBV2; j_gene: TRBJ2-7; d_gene: NA; CDR3aa: CATPLYEQYF; CDR3nt: TGTGCCACACCCCTCTACGAGCAGTACTTC